This TCR beta chain was captured by sequencing in a study of T cell changes during pregnancy in multiple sclerosis. Measured with immunoSEQ multiplex PCR; TCRdb has only the in-frame clones, and not every one. Found here are fewer than 70,000 clones, 90% to 95% of them singletons; the top ten hold about 3%. Germline CDR1 ENHRY, CDR2 SYGVKD. V lost 6 bases to trimming and J lost 15 bases; unmatched junction nucleotides: 6. The CDR3 length is 12 residues. V is TRBV10-3 and J is TRBJ2-1, with 12 bases fitting TRBD2. The sequences come from CD8+ T cells from peripheral blood mononuclear cells, collected in the third trimester of pregnancy. This receptor was obtained from a female donor with multiple sclerosis, enrolled in a pregnancy study. The CDR3 region is CAIRRLAGVGFF. CDR3 nucleotide sequence: TGTGCCATCAGAAGACTAGCGGGAGTCGGGTTCTTC.